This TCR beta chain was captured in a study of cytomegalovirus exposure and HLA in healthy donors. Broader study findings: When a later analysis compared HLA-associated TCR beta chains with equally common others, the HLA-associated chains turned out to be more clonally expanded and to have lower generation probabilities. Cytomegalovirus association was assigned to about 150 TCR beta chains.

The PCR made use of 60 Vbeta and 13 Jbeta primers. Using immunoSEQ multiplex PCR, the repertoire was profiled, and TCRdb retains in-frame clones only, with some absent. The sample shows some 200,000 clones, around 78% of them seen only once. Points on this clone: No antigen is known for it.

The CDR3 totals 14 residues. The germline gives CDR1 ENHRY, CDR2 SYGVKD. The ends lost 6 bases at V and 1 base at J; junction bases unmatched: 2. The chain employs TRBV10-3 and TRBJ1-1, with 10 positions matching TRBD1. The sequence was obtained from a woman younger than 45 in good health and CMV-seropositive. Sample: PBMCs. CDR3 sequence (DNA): TGTGCCATCAGAGGACAGGGGGGGAACACTGAAGCTTTCTTT. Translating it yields CAIRGQGGNTEAFF.